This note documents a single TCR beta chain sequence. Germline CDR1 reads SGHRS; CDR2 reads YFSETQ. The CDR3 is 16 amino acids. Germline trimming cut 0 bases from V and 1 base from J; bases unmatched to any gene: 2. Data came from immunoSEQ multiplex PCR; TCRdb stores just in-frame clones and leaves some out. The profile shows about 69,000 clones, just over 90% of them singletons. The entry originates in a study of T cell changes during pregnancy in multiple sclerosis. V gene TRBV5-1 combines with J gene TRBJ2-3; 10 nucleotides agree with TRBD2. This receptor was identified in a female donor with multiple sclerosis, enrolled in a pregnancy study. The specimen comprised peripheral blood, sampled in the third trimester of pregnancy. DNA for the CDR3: TGCGCCAGCAGCTTGGCTAGCGGGGGACGCACAGATACGCAGTATTTT. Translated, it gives CASSLASGGRTDTQYF.